This T cell receptor beta chain was found in a study of T-cell reconstitution after alpha-beta-depleted transplantation in children. Study-wide results and caveats: From newly produced T cells came most of the T-cell counts and diversity one year after transplant.

Note on this clonotype: Its specificity is not known.

The V end lost 2 bases, the J end lost 9 bases, and 11 bases lay between the germline ends. The CDR3 sequence is 14 residues long. Germline lookup yields CDR1 SEHNR and CDR2 FQNEAQ (reference sequence). It was with unique molecular identifiers that the TCRbeta library was prepared. TCRdb passed the PCR reads through MiXCR, listing each CDR3 protein once. Among some 180,000 distinct CDR3 sequences, approximately 7% were seen once, and the ten largest hold 5.5%. The material sequenced was PBMCs, taken before TCRalphabeta/CD19-depleted stem cell transplant. The receptor was isolated from a boy aged 2-15 years with acute lymphoblastic leukemia, due to receive a stem cell transplant. The chain joins TRBV7-9 to TRBJ1-6; no reliable D call. In nucleotides, the CDR3 is TGTGCCAGCAGCTTAAACGACGGTTTTTCACCCCTCCACTTT. Translated: CASSLNDGFSPLHF.